What follows is one TCR beta chain and its context. Its antigen is not identified. The data originate from a study of blood T cells in healthy people across ages. Study-level background: Using template switching, researchers captured about one barcoded beta molecule for each two T cells.

A second about 6 to 12 cycle PCR used barcoded and J-beta primers. One entry per CDR3 protein, called by TCRdb with MiXCR from the 5' RACE reads. Of some 290,000 distinct CDR3 sequences listed, roughly a quarter are singletons. General study points: Researchers report that TCR beta diversity correlated strongly with naive T cell percentage.

There are 17 residues in the CDR3. V shed 5 bases, J shed 1 base, and the junction held 6 bases outside the gene matches. CDR1 SEHNR and CDR2 FQNEAQ come from the germline V gene (reference sequence). The sample taken for sequencing was blood. This clonotype was sampled from a woman aged 70-85 years in good health. This sequence joins TRBV7-9 and TRBJ2-1; TRBD2 matches 12 bases. The CDR3 DNA reads as TGTGCCAGCAGCATAAGGACTAGCGGGGATTCCTACAATGAGCAGTTCTTC. Translation: CASSIRTSGDSYNEQFF.